What follows describes a single T cell receptor (beta chain). This specimen belongs to a study of blood T cell repertoires in COVID-19. Study overall: There were acute and convalescent COVID-19 samples, and they came from the United States, Italy and Spain.

The V segment lost 3 bases and the J segment 0 bases; nucleotides outside the gene matches: 1. Germline V lookup: CDR1 LNHDA, CDR2 SQIVND (reference sequence). The length of the CDR3 is 15 residues. Assay used: immunoSEQ multiplex PCR; TCRdb lists only in-frame clones, some missing. The sample lists approximately 81,000 clones; roughly 86% were seen once. Sequenced: peripheral blood. This TCR was recovered from a human donor in a cohort sampled during active COVID-19. The V call is TRBV19, the J call TRBJ1-5; 8 positions match TRBD1. The CDR3 sequence is CASSMTGASNQPQHF. The CDR3 DNA reads TGTGCCAGTAGTATGACAGGGGCTAGCAATCAGCCCCAGCATTTT. The full variable domain, with the rest looked up from reference TRBV19 and TRBJ1-5, is DGGITQSPKYLFRKEGQNVTLSCEQNLNHDAMYWYRQDPGQGLRLIYYSQIVNDFQKGDIAEGYSVSREKKESFPLTVTSAQKNPTAFYLCASSMTGASNQPQHFGDGTRLSIL.